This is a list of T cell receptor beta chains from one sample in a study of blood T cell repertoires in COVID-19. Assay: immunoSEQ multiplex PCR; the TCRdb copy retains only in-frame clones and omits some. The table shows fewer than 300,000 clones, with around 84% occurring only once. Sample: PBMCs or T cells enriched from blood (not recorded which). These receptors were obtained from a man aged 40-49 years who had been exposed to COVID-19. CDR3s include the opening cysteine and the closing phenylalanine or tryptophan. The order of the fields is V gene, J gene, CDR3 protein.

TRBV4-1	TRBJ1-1	CASSQAPGRVPNTEAFF
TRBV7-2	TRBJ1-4	CASSSHSNRREKLFF
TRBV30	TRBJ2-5	CAGRVPQETQYF
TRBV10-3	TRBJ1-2	CAISESGANYGYTF
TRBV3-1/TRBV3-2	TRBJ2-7	CASSQDWSSYEQYF
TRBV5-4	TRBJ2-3	CASSLRAGRGTDTQYF
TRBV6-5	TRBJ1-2	CASSPEGAHGYTF
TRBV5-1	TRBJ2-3	CASSLEQNTDTQYF
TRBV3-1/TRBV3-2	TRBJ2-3	CASSQPPAATSTDTQYF
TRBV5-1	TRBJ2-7	CASSREGLYEQYF
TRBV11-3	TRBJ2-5	CASSLDAETQYF
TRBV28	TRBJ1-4	CASSLTGDLNEKLFF
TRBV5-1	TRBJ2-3	CASSLGTVSYTDTQYF
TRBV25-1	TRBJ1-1	CASSEFKGGRAAFF
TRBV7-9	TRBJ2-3	CASRGGRRTDTQYF
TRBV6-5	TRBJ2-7	CASSYFTGEQYF
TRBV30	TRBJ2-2	CAWTPEGGRFPGELFF
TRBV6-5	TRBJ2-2	CASMLGGTNTGELFF
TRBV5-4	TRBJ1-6	CASSVDRGRSPLHF
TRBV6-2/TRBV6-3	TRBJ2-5	CASSRGTRQETQYF
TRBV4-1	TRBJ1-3	CASSSTGGSGNTIYF
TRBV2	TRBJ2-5	CASSDSGGQETQYF
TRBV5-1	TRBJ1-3	CASSSTDRGNTIYF
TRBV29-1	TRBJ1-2	CSVSIEAHGYTF
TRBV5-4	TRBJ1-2	CASSLEVGEVGYTF
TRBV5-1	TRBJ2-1	CASSPFGRQGSYNEQFF
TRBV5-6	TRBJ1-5	CASSSYSNQPQHF
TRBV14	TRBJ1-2	CASSPIRGGHGYTF
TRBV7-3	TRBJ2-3	CASSPTGGPDTQYF
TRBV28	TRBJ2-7	CASGPTATYEQYF
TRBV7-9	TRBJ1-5	CASSSSLYQPQHF
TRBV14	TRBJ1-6	CASSQWSPSSYNSPLHF
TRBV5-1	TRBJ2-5	CASSSTGLQETQYF
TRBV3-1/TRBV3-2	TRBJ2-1	CASSQGFAGVNEQFF
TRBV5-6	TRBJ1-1	CASSLGVAVAFF
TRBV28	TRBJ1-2	CASSFDGYTF
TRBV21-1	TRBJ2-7	CASSKTREVFMCEQYF
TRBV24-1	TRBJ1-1	CATRGRSTEAFF
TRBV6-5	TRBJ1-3	CASSLLQGFGNTIYF
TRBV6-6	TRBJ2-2	CGTGPILIGELFF
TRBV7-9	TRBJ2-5	CASSLEAGGQETQYF
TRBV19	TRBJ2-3	CASSGVAASTDTQYF
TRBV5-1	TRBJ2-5	CASSFGTVQETQYF
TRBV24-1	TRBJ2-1	CATSDLGRTSGSNEQFF
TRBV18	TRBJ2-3	CASSPAVRVDTQYF
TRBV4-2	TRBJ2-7	CASSVRHEYEQYF
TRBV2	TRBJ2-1	CASSVGLADSYNEQFF
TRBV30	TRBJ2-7	CAWRPTVAYEQYF
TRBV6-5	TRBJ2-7	CASSSHYEQYF
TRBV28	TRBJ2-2	CASSPNDRREELFF
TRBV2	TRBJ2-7	CASNLARTYEQYF
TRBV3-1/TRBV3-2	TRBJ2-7	CASSQEPGLEKQYF
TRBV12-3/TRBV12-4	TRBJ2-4	CASSLSGVSIQYF